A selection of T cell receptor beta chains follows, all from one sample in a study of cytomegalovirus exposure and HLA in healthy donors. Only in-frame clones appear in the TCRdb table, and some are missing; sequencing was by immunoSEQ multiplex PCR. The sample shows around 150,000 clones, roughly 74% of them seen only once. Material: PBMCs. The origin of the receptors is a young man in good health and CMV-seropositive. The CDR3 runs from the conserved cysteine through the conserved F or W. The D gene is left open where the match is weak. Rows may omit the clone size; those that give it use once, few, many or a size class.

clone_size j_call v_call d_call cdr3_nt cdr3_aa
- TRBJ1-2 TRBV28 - TGTGCCAGCAGTTCCCGAGGTGGCTATGGCTACACCTTC CASSSRGGYGYTF
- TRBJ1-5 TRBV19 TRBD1 TGTGCCAGTAGTATTGACAGGGTAGATAGGCCCCAGCATTTT CASSIDRVDRPQHF
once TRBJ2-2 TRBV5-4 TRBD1 TGTGCCAGCAGCTCCTACCGACAGGGGGGCACCGGGGAGCTGTTTTTT CASSSYRQGGTGELFF
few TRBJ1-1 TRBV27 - TGTGCCAGCAGTTTACTAGGACAGAACACTGAAGCTTTCTTT CASSLLGQNTEAFF
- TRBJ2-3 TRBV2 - TGTGCCATGGTACGGGAGTCTAGCACAGATACGCAGTATTTT CAMVRESSTDTQYF
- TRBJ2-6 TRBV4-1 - TGCGCCAGCAGCCAAGAAAACCGGGTGTCTGGGGCCAACGTCCTGACTTTC CASSQENRVSGANVLTF
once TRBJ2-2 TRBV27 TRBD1 TGTGCCAGCAGTCCGGGGACAGCAAACACCGGGGAGCTGTTTTTT CASSPGTANTGELFF
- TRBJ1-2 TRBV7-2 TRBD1 TGTGCCAGCAGCTTAGTGGGACAGGGGACCTCCCACTATGGCTACACCTTC CASSLVGQGTSHYGYTF
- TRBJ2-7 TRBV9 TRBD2 TGTGCCAGCAGCGTCGGTTTGACTAGCGGGAGGGGTTACGAGCAGTACTTC CASSVGLTSGRGYEQYF
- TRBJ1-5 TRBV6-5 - TGTGCCAGCAAAAAAGGGAGTTATAGCAATCAGCCCCAGCATTTT CASKKGSYSNQPQHF
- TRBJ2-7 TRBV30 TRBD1 TGTGCCTGCATACAGGGGACCTACGAGCAGTACTTC CACIQGTYEQYF
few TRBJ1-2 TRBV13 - TGTGCCAGCAGCTTAGGCGAGCCCCCCGAGGACTATGGCTACACCTTC CASSLGEPPEDYGYTF
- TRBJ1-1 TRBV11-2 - TGTGCCAGCAGCTTTCGTACTGAAGCTTTCTTT CASSFRTEAFF
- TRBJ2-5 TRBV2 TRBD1 TGTGCCAGCACCCTAAGGGACAGGAAACAAGAGACCCAGTACTTC CASTLRDRKQETQYF
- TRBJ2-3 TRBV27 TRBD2 TGTGCCAGCAGTTTAGGGGCTAGCGGAACCACAGATACGCAGTATTTT CASSLGASGTTDTQYF
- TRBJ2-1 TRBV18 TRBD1 TGTGCCAGCTCACGAGTCCCGGGACAGGGCTACAATGAGCAGTTCTTC CASSRVPGQGYNEQFF
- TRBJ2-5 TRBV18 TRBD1 TGTGCCAGCTCACCGGGACAGGGGGGCCAAGAGACCCAGTACTTC CASSPGQGGQETQYF
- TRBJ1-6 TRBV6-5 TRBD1 TGTGCCAGCAGTCCGGGACAGAGATATAATTCACCCCTCCACTTT CASSPGQRYNSPLHF
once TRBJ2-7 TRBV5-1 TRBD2 TGCGCCAGCAGCTTGGGTCAGGGGCTTGGACTAGCGGGATCACTCGCCTCCTACGAGCAGTACTTC CASSLGQGLGLAGSLASYEQYF
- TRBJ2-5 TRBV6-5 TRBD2 TGTGCCAGCGCGCCTAGCGGTTGGGAGACCCAGTACTTC CASAPSGWETQYF
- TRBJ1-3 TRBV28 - TGTGCCAGCAGTCCACAGGGTAACACCATATATTTT CASSPQGNTIYF
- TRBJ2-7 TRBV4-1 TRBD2 TGCGCCAGCAGGAAAGGACCCGGGACTAGTATGAGCGAGCAGTACTTC CASRKGPGTSMSEQYF
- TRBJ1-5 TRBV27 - TGTGCCAGCAGTTTTCTACCTAATCAGCCCCAGCATTTT CASSFLPNQPQHF
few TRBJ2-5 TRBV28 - TGTGCCAGCAGTACAAGGTGGGGGCGACGATCGGAGGAGACCCAGTACTTC CASSTRWGRRSEETQYF
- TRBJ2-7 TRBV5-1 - TGCGCCAGCAGCTTGGCGACAACCTACGAGCAGTACTTC CASSLATTYEQYF
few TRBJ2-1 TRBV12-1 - TGTGCCAGCAGCTCTAAGGGACAGTCCAATGAGCAGTTCTTC CASSSKGQSNEQFF
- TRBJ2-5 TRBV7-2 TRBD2 TGTGCCAGCAGTCTTTACCCGGGACTAGCGGCGCAAGAGACCCAGTACTTC CASSLYPGLAAQETQYF
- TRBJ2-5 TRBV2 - TGTGCCAGCAGGGTCCAGGGCCTCTTCAAAGAGACCCAGTACTTC CASRVQGLFKETQYF
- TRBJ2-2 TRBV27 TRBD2 TGTGCCAGCAGTAGAAGCAATCCGGGACTAGGCGCCGGGGAGCTGTTTTTT CASSRSNPGLGAGELFF
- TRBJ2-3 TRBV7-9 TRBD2 TGTGCCAGCAGCGGAACTAGCGGGGTTACCACAGATACGCAGTATTTT CASSGTSGVTTDTQYF
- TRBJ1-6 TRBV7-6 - TGTGCCAGCAGGTGGGGGCCCAATTCACCCCTCCACTTT CASRWGPNSPLHF
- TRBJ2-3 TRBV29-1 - TGCAGCGTTACCGGGTGGAGGACGCGCGCTAGCACAGATACGCAGTATTTT CSVTGWRTRASTDTQYF
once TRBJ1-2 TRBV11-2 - TGTGCCAGCAGCTTAGATCGAGGTCGATATGGCTACACCTTC CASSLDRGRYGYTF
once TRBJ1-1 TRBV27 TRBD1 TGTGCCAGCAGTTTGGGACAGGGCCGACCTTGGTTCTTT CASSLGQGRPWFF
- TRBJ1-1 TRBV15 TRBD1 TGTGCCACCAGCAGAGACGGGGTCCTGGCAGGGGGTCTGAACACTGAAGCTTTCTTT CATSRDGVLAGGLNTEAFF
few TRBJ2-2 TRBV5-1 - TGCGCCAGCAGCTCCAGGGTTTCCGGGGAGCTGTTTTTT CASSSRVSGELFF
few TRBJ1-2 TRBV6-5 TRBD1 TGTGCCAGCAGATTACAGGGGTTCGGTGGCTACACCTTC CASRLQGFGGYTF
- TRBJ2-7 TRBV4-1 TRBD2 TGCGCCAGCAGCTACGCCGGGACTAGCGGGAGCGAGCAGTACTTC CASSYAGTSGSEQYF
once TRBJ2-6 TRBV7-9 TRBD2 TGTGCCAGCAGCTTAAGGACTAGCGGCTCTGGGGCCAACGTCCTGACTTTC CASSLRTSGSGANVLTF
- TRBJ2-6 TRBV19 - TGTGCCGTATCACTAGGGGGACACTTCCCCTCTGGGGCCAACGTCCTGACTTTC CAVSLGGHFPSGANVLTF
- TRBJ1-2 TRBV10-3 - TGTGCCACTACTCCGGGGGATGGCTACACCTTC CATTPGDGYTF
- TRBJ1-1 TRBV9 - TGTGCCAGCAGCGTAGGAGGGCGCACTGAAGCTTTCTTT CASSVGGRTEAFF
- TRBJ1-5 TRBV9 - TGTGCCAGCAGCGTAGAGGGGTCCCCCCAGCATTTT CASSVEGSPQHF
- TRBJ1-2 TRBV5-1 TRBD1 TGCGCCAGCAGCTTACTCTCCCCGGGACAGGGTCCAGAAGGCTACACCTTC CASSLLSPGQGPEGYTF
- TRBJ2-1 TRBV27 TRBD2 TGTGCCAGCAGTTTGCCTGGACTAGCGGGAGGGCCCCATGAGCAGTTCTTC CASSLPGLAGGPHEQFF
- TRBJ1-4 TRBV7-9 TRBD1 TGTGCCAGCAGCTCGCCGGGACAGGGGAATGAAAAACTGTTTTTT CASSSPGQGNEKLFF
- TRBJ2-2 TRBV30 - TGTGCCTGGAATGGGGGCGCGGGCGGGGAGCTGTTTTTT CAWNGGAGGELFF
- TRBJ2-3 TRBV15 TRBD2 TGTGCCACCAGCGGCCACCTAGCGGGTGTAGATACGCAGTATTTT CATSGHLAGVDTQYF
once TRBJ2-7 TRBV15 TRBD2 TGTGCCACCAGCAGATCCAGCGGGAGAGGGTCCTACGAGCAGTACTTC CATSRSSGRGSYEQYF